A single sample is the source of the 27 T cell receptor beta chains below, sequenced in a study of sequential checkpoint blockade in melanoma (dated by TCRdb to the late 2010s). The treatment or condition label of this sample denotes: randomized to nivolumab then ipilimumab (arm A) or the reverse (arm B). Library prep was done by the immunoSEQ multiplex PCR assay. TCRdb obtained this table from immuneACCESS and retained in-frame rearrangements with V and J assigned. These tables miss some clones; where compared with another copy, unresolved V genes account for less than half of the shortfall, and the remainder is unexplained. The sample table records 15,000 to 20,000 clones; less than 30% of these occur just once. 7.2% of the sample is in the top ten clones. The material sequenced was tumor tissue (inferred from file names), taken from a patient given nivolumab and ipilimumab in sequence. The receptors were gathered from a human donor with melanoma.

This rearrangement joins TRBV19 to TRBJ2-7; D is undetermined. Trimming left V 0 bases short and J 3 bases short, with 15 bases between. Germline loops: CDR1 LNHDA, CDR2 SQIVND (reference sequence). The CDR3 contains 16 residues. The CDR3 sequence is CASSIDRRLKDYEQYF. CDR3 nucleotide sequence: TGTGCCAGTAGTATAGATCGACGGCTTAAGGACTACGAGCAGTACTTC.

V usage is TRBV11-3 and J usage is TRBJ2-7; 9 bases agree with TRBD2. Germline CDR1 SGHNT, CDR2 YENEEA. J gave up 4 bases and V 5 bases, and 12 bases lay outside the gene matches. The CDR3 length is 16 residues. This chain's CDR3 is CASSAVRAGGLYEQYF. The CDR3 bases are TGTGCCAGCAGCGCAGTAAGGGCGGGGGGGCTGTACGAGCAGTACTTC.

This clone was picked up a small number of times. The chain couples TRBV11-3 to TRBJ1-1; 10 bases are shared with TRBD1. Germline CDR1 reads SGHNT; CDR2 reads YENEEA. The CDR3 covers 15 residues. J was trimmed by 5 bases and V by 4 bases; bases with no gene match: 7. Written as DNA, the CDR3 is TGTGCCAGCAGCTCTCGGACAGGGGGAAGGACTGAAGCTTTCTTT. This gives the protein CASSSRTGGRTEAFF.

This chain joins TRBV5-1 and TRBJ2-3, with 10 bases aligning to TRBD2. The CDR3 sequence is 15 residues long. The V gene end was trimmed by 5 bases and the J gene end by 1 base; junction bases not matched to a gene: 4. Germline loops: CDR1 SGHRS, CDR2 YFSETQ. The CDR3 protein is CASSLTSGGTDTQYF. CDR3 DNA: TGCGCCAGCAGTCTCACTAGCGGGGGCACAGATACGCAGTATTTT. The variable domain in full, completed from reference TRBV5-1 and TRBJ2-3, reads KAGVTQTPRYLIKTRGQQVTLSCSPISGHRSVSWYQQTPGQGLQFLFEYFSETQRNKGNFPGRFSGRQFSNSRSEMNVSTLELGDSALYLCASSLTSGGTDTQYFGPGTRLTVL.

The V gene is TRBV6-8, the J gene TRBJ1-5, with no clear D. Deletions cut 0 bases from V and 0 bases from J, with 15 bases between. This CDR3 region has 18 residues. CDR1 MNHGY and CDR2 SAAAGT come from the germline V gene. CDR3 loop: CASSYSVFRGTSNQPQHF. Written as DNA, the CDR3 is TGTGCCAGCAGTTACTCAGTTTTCCGGGGAACTAGCAATCAGCCCCAGCATTTT.

This clone turned up a few times. The chain links TRBV29-1 to TRBJ1-5; tentative D call: TRBD1 (6 bases). The CDR3 is 13 amino acids. Germline CDR1 is SQVTM and CDR2 is ANQGSEA. Trimming left V 7 bases short and J 1 base short, with 11 bases between. The CDR3 coding sequence is TGCAGCGCGGGAGGGGGGAGCAATCAGCCCCAGCATTTT. Translating gives CSAGGGSNQPQHF.

The chain employs TRBV9 and TRBJ2-7; D unresolved. The V gene lost 5 bases and the J gene lost 0 bases, with 15 bases spanning the gap. Germline CDR1 SGDLS, CDR2 YYNGEE. This CDR3 contains 15 residues. The CDR3 bases are TGTGCCAGCAGTATCTCGGGCAGCTACTCCTACGAGCAGTACTTC. Encoded protein: CASSISGSYSYEQYF.

This rearrangement joins TRBV14 to TRBJ2-7; the D gene is possibly TRBD1 (5 bases). There are 15 residues in the CDR3. Trimming took off 5 bases at V and 3 bases at J, with 17 bases between the two ends. Germline V gene sequence: CDR1 SGHDN, CDR2 FVKESK. The CDR3 sequence is CASSGVGRKNYEQYF. The DNA for the CDR3 is TGTGCCAGCAGCGGGGTGGGGCGGAAAAACTACGAGCAGTACTTC.

This clone was recorded a few times. This chain uses TRBV4-1 with TRBJ1-6, with D perhaps matching TRBD1 (6 bases). Trimming left V 8 bases short and J 10 bases short, with 15 bases between. The CDR3 covers 13 residues. CDR1 MGHRA and CDR2 YSYEKL come from the germline V gene. The chain's CDR3 is CASQGGSGSPLHF. CDR3 coding DNA: TGCGCCAGCCAAGGGGGTTCCGGGTCACCCCTCCACTTT.

The sample holds a few counts of this clone. V usage is TRBV28 and J usage is TRBJ2-2, with TRBD2 matching 10 bases. The ends lost 3 bases at V and 8 bases at J; junction bases unmatched: 9. The CDR3 sequence is 16 residues long. CDR1 MDHEN and CDR2 SYDVKM come from the germline V gene. In DNA, the CDR3 is TGTGCCAGCAGTTTGGAACTAGCGGGACGACGAGGGGAGCTGTTTTTT. This gives the protein CASSLELAGRRGELFF.

This clone turned up a few times. This rearrangement joins TRBV6-8 to TRBJ2-2, with TRBD1 as a possible D gene (5 bases). V lost 6 bases and J 1 base, leaving 9 bases between the germline ends. Germline CDR1 MNHGY, CDR2 SAAAGT. This CDR3 contains 14 residues. The CDR3 region is CASRGQLNTGELFF. The DNA of the CDR3 is TGTGCCAGCAGAGGACAATTGAACACCGGGGAGCTGTTTTTT.

V gene TRBV6-8 combines with J gene TRBJ2-6, with 11 bases that match TRBD1. The length of the CDR3 is 20 residues. Unmatched junction bases numbered 12, after V lost 4 bases and J lost 1 base. The germline V gene has CDR1 MNHGY and CDR2 SAAAGT. The CDR3 DNA sequence: TGTGCCAGCAGTTTTGGACAGGGGGCAACCTTAGGGTCTGGGGCCAACGTCCTGACTTTC. It codes for CASSFGQGATLGSGANVLTF.

This clone showed up just a few times. The chain uses TRBV11-3 and TRBJ2-5, with TRBD2 identical over 11 bases. The CDR3 spans 15 residues. V was pared by 6 bases and J by 5 bases, with 8 bases of the junction left unmatched. Per the germline V gene, CDR1 is SGHNT and CDR2 is YENEEA. The CDR3 here is CASSRSGRELETQYF. The CDR3 DNA is TGTGCCAGCAGTCGTAGCGGGAGGGAACTGGAGACCCAGTACTTC.

This clone was seen a few times. The chain combines TRBV9 with TRBJ1-5; D unresolved. The CDR3 totals 15 residues. Germline V gene lookup returns CDR1 SGDLS and CDR2 YYNGEE. V shed 4 bases and J shed 6 bases, with 17 bases lying between them. CDR3 nucleotides: TGTGCCAGCAGCTTAGGAGTGGGAAGGGCTCAGCCCCAGCATTTT. It codes for CASSLGVGRAQPQHF.

This clone has a handful of counts. The rearrangement links TRBV30 to TRBJ1-1; 7 bases fit TRBD1. The CDR3 totals 12 residues. Losses at the gene ends were 7 bases for V and 1 base for J; bases not matched to a gene: 3. Germline V gene lookup returns CDR1 GTSNPN and CDR2 SVGIG (reference sequence). CDR3 in amino acids: CAFRQGNTEAFF. Written as DNA, the CDR3 is TGTGCCTTCCGACAGGGGAACACTGAAGCTTTCTTT. Drawing the rest from reference TRBV30 and TRBJ1-1, the complete variable domain is SQTIHQWPATLVQPVGSPLSLECTVEGTSNPNLYWYRQAAGRGLQLLFYSVGIGQISSEVPQNLSASRPQDRQFILSSKKLLLSDSGFYLCAFRQGNTEAFFGQGTRLTVV.

The chain's CDR3 is CASIQGGVSDEQFF. DNA for the CDR3: TGTGCCAGCATCCAGGGTGGGGTCTCGGATGAGCAGTTCTTC. The gene calls are TRBV6-8 and TRBJ2-1; D is perhaps TRBD1 (5 bases). Germline lookup yields CDR1 MNHGY and CDR2 SAAAGT. The CDR3 runs 14 residues. The ends were cut back, 7 bases at V and 8 bases at J, with 18 bases in the middle.

The gene calls are TRBV19 and TRBJ2-3, with 7 bases aligning to TRBD2. The CDR3 is 14 amino acids. Unmatched junction bases numbered 7, after V lost 4 bases and J lost 6 bases. Germline V gene sequence: CDR1 LNHDA, CDR2 SQIVND (reference sequence). The CDR3 spells CASSNNGGWDTQYF. In nucleotides, the CDR3 is TGTGCCAGTAGTAATAACGGGGGGTGGGATACGCAGTATTTT.

This clone was detected a few times. This chain links TRBV18 with TRBJ1-1; no clear D gene. From germline, CDR1 is KGHSH and CDR2 LQKENI. This CDR3 has 15 residues. V gave up 0 bases and J gave up 4 bases, with 12 bases separating them. CDR3 residues: CASSPPAGLGTEAFF. The DNA for the CDR3 is TGTGCCAGCTCACCACCGGCTGGGTTAGGCACTGAAGCTTTCTTT.

The rearrangement joins TRBV29-1 to TRBJ1-1, with D maybe TRBD1 (6 bases). Germline lookup yields CDR1 SQVTM and CDR2 ANQGSEA. Trimming took 6 bases from V and 2 from J, leaving 10 bases between them. The length of the CDR3 is 12 residues. The CDR3 loop reads CSVRGANTEAFF. The DNA for the CDR3 is TGCAGCGTGCGGGGGGCAAACACTGAAGCTTTCTTT.

The chain has TRBV13 and TRBJ2-5, with D maybe TRBD1 (5 bases). Trimming shortened V by 1 base and J by 5 bases, and 5 bases separated the two germline ends. Germline-derived CDR1 and CDR2 are PRHDT and FYEKMQ (reference sequence). The CDR3 is made up of 12 amino acids. CDR3 amino acids: CASSLEGETQYF. The CDR3 DNA reads as TGTGCCAGCAGCTTAGAGGGGGAGACCCAGTACTTC.

This chain links TRBV30 with TRBJ1-1; TRBD1 aligns across 8 bases. J was trimmed by 11 bases and V by 3 bases; bases with no gene match: 17. The CDR3 sequence is 15 residues long. Germline assignment: CDR1 GTSNPN and CDR2 SVGIG (reference sequence). DNA for the CDR3: TGTGCCTGGAGGGGAGGACAGGGCAGTAGGAATGGGGCTTTCTTT. It specifies CAWRGGQGSRNGAFF.

The rearrangement uses TRBV19 and TRBJ2-2, with D unclear. The V and J ends lost 3 bases and 2 bases respectively, with 16 bases between them. CDR3 length equals 17 residues. The V gene's germline CDR1 is LNHDA and CDR2 SQIVND (reference sequence). This chain's CDR3 is CASSMVREVVNTGELFF. The CDR3 coding sequence is TGTGCCAGTAGTATGGTTAGGGAAGTAGTAAACACCGGGGAGCTGTTTTTT.

The sample holds many counts of this clone. This sequence joins TRBV11-3 and TRBJ2-1, with a possible D match to TRBD2 (6 bases). The CDR3 spans 17 residues. Germline V lookup: CDR1 SGHNT, CDR2 YENEEA. V gave up 1 base and J gave up 5 bases, with 18 bases separating them. The CDR3 DNA reads as TGTGCCAGCAGCTTAGTCTTCTTGCAGGGAGGCCACAATGAGCAGTTCTTC. It specifies CASSLVFLQGGHNEQFF.

The chain is built from TRBV25-1 and TRBJ2-4, with 7 bases lining up with TRBD1. Germline CDR1 is MGHDK and CDR2 is SYGVNS. The CDR3 has 16 amino acids. The trim removed 1 base at V and 4 bases at J, leaving 7 bases unmatched. The CDR3 is CASSEFTGQPKNIQYF. CDR3 nucleotide sequence: TGTGCCAGCAGTGAATTTACGGGACAGCCTAAAAACATTCAGTACTTC.

The sample holds a few counts of this clone. V gene TRBV9 combines with J gene TRBJ2-7, with TRBD1 identical over 8 bases. Trimming cost V 0 bases and J 2 bases; bases outside gene matches: 4. CDR3 size: 15 residues. Per germline, CDR1 SGDLS and CDR2 YYNGEE. The CDR3 here is CASSVAGTGAYEQYF. The CDR3 DNA reads as TGTGCCAGCAGCGTAGCCGGGACAGGAGCCTACGAGCAGTACTTC.

This clone was observed a few times. In nucleotides, the CDR3 is TGTGCCAGCAGCTTATTACAGGGCGGCGGGGAGCTGTTTTTT. Translation: CASSLLQGGGELFF. V and J are TRBV11-3 and TRBJ2-2, with a weak D call TRBD1 (6 bases). CDR3 length equals 14 residues. CDR1 and CDR2 from the germline V gene are SGHNT and YENEEA. The V and J ends lost 2 bases and 7 bases respectively, with 11 bases between them.

J is TRBJ1-1 and V is TRBV18; no reliable D call. Between the trimmed V and J ends, which lost 6 bases and 8 bases, there was a span of 16 bases. This CDR3 has 13 residues. The germline V gene has CDR1 KGHSH and CDR2 LQKENI. CDR3 in DNA: TGTGCCAGCTCCGTTGGGCCTCGCACAGAAGCTTTCTTT. It codes for CASSVGPRTEAFF.